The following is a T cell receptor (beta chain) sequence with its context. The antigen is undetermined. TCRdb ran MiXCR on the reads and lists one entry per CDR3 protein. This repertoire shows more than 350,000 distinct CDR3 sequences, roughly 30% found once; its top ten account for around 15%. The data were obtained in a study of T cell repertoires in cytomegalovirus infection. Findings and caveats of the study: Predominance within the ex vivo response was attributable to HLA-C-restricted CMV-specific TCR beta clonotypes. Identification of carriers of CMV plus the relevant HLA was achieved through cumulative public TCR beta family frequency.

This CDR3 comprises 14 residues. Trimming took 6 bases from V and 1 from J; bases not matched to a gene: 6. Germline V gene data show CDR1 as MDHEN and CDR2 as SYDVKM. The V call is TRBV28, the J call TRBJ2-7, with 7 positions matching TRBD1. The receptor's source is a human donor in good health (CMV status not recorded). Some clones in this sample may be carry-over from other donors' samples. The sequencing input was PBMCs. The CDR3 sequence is CASRRQGGSYEQYF. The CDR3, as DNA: TGTGCCAGCAGGAGACAGGGTGGGTCCTACGAGCAGTACTTC.